This TCR beta chain was obtained from a study of blood T cell repertoires in COVID-19. This CDR3 comprises 13 residues. Germline values: CDR1 SGHRS, CDR2 YFSETQ. Trimming took 4 bases from V and 6 from J; bases not matched to a gene: 4. The table came from immunoSEQ multiplex PCR; TCRdb's copy has only in-frame clones and leaves some out. The table lists over 65,000 clones, 86% of them singletons. Those enrolled in Seattle joined during active infection and were followed longitudinally afterward. The J gene is TRBJ2-4, the V gene TRBV5-1, with 7 bases that match TRBD2. This TCR was sampled from an older man with COVID-19, enrolled during active disease. The sequencing input was peripheral blood. Here the CDR3 DNA reads TGCGCCAGCAGCCCCGGACTAGGAAACATTCAGTACTTC. Its protein is CASSPGLGNIQYF.